Below are 24 T cell receptor beta chains sequenced from a single sample in a study of neoadjuvant anti-PD-1 for oral cavity cancer. Specified time point: after neoadjuvant nivolumab, at surgical resection. Generated by immunoSEQ multiplex PCR, the TCRdb table keeps only in-frame clones and is missing some. Here the sample spans roughly 68,000 clones, about 86% being singletons. The specimen was PBMCs, collected after nivolumab (anti-PD-1) treatment. The receptors were gathered from a person between 35 and 79 years old with oral cavity squamous cell carcinoma.

The V gene is TRBV5-1, the J gene TRBJ1-2; weak D call: TRBD1 (5 bases). The CDR3 is 15 residues long. The ends were cut back, 0 bases at V and 7 bases at J, with 16 bases in the middle. CDR1 and CDR2 from the germline V gene are SGHRS and YFSETQ. The CDR3 is CASSLVGDGIGGYTF. DNA for the CDR3: TGCGCCAGCAGCTTGGTAGGGGACGGAATAGGTGGCTACACCTTC. Based on the CDR3 plus reference TRBV5-1 and TRBJ1-2, the full variable domain is KAGVTQTPRYLIKTRGQQVTLSCSPISGHRSVSWYQQTPGQGLQFLFEYFSETQRNKGNFPGRFSGRQFSNSRSEMNVSTLELGDSALYLCASSLVGDGIGGYTFGSGTRLTVV.

V usage is TRBV4-1 and J usage is TRBJ2-1; TRBD2 agrees at 8 bases. Germline trimming cut 3 bases from V and 6 bases from J; bases unmatched to any gene: 7. The CDR3 spans 15 residues. Germline V gene lookup returns CDR1 MGHRA and CDR2 YSYEKL. The CDR3 sequence is CASSHLSGNLNEQFF. The DNA for the CDR3 is TGCGCCAGCAGCCACCTTAGCGGGAACCTCAATGAGCAGTTCTTC.

This clone came up a few times. The CDR3 here is CASSVGGYYGYTF. The CDR3 DNA reads TGTGCCAGCAGCGTTGGCGGATACTATGGCTACACCTTC. The V gene is TRBV9, the J gene TRBJ1-2; D unclear. The germline CDR1 and CDR2 sequences are SGDLS and YYNGEE. Trimming removed 2 bases from V and 3 bases from J, with 8 bases in between. This CDR3 region has 13 residues.

The chain joins TRBV6-4 to TRBJ2-3; D gene uncertain. The CDR3 spans 17 residues. Germline CDR1 MRHNA, CDR2 SNTAGT. V lost 0 bases and J lost 2, with 15 bases in between. The CDR3 DNA follows: TGTGCCAGCAGTGACTCCCGTTTTACCACCACCACAGATACGCAGTATTTT. Protein sequence: CASSDSRFTTTTDTQYF.

The V gene is TRBV7-2, the J gene TRBJ1-1; D is perhaps TRBD1 (5 bases). V lost 5 bases and J lost 1, with 8 bases in between. CDR3 length equals 13 residues. CDR1 and CDR2 from the germline V gene are SGHTA and FQGNSA. The CDR3 DNA sequence: TGTGCCAGCAGCCGAGACAGGAACACTGAAGCTTTCTTT. Encoded protein: CASSRDRNTEAFF.

The CDR3 loop is CASSLGGGADTQYF. DNA for the CDR3: TGTGCCAGCAGCTTAGGCGGGGGTGCAGATACGCAGTATTTT. J is TRBJ2-3 and V is TRBV7-6, with 7 bases matching TRBD2. V lost 1 base, J lost 4 bases, and 2 bases stayed unmatched. The CDR3 is 14 residues long. Germline lookup yields CDR1 SGHVS and CDR2 FNYEAQ.

This clone was detected only once. The chain couples TRBV7-9 to TRBJ2-1; unclear D gene. Per germline, CDR1 SEHNR and CDR2 FQNEAQ (reference sequence). V was clipped by 2 bases and J by 5 bases, with 10 bases between them. The CDR3 consists of 14 residues. CDR3 loop: CASSLYALDNEQFF. The CDR3 coding sequence is TGTGCCAGCAGCTTATACGCCCTCGACAATGAGCAGTTCTTC. Full variable domain (rest looked up from reference TRBV7-9 and TRBJ2-1): DTGVSQNPRHKITKRGQNVTFRCDPISEHNRLYWYRQTLGQGPEFLTYFQNEAQLEKSRLLSDRFSAERPKGSFSTLEIQRTEQGDSAMYLCASSLYALDNEQFFGPGTRLTVL.

This chain links TRBV5-1 with TRBJ1-5, with a possible D match to TRBD1 (5 bases). The CDR3 consists of 13 residues. Germline V CDR1 and CDR2: SGHRS, YFSETQ. V lost 4 bases, J lost 3 bases, and 8 bases lay in between. The CDR3 DNA follows: TGCGCCAGCAGCAGGGGAAACAATCAGCCCCAGCATTTT. This sequence encodes CASSRGNNQPQHF.

This clone has just a few counts. V gene TRBV11-2 combines with J gene TRBJ2-1; D call uncertain. This CDR3 is 11 amino acids long. Trimming took 5 bases from V and 12 from J, leaving 11 bases between them. CDR1 is SGHAT and CDR2 is FQNNGV in the germline V gene. In DNA form, the CDR3 reads TGTGCCAGCAGCCCTGGACCCCGGCAGTTCTTC. The encoded protein is CASSPGPRQFF.

The gene calls are TRBV6-1 and TRBJ1-1; no definite D call. The V and J ends lost 7 bases and 2 bases respectively, with 8 bases between them. CDR1 MNHNS and CDR2 SASEGT come from the germline V gene. The CDR3 totals 12 residues. CDR3 sequence: CASMVLNTEAFF. The CDR3 DNA is TGTGCCAGCATGGTATTAAACACTGAAGCTTTCTTT.

Comment on this clone: Mismatch with germline at one junction end may stem from a read error. This rearrangement joins TRBV7-9 to TRBJ1-1, with D hard to call. Germline V gene lookup returns CDR1 SEHNR and CDR2 FQNEAQ (reference sequence). CDR3 length: 15 residues. The CDR3 protein is CASSLVGGRHHEAFF. For the CDR3, the DNA is TGTGCCAGCAGTTTAGTCGGTGGTAGGCACCACGAAGCTTTCTTT.

The chain couples TRBV6-1 to TRBJ2-5; tentatively, D is TRBD2 (6 bases). V was shortened by 2 bases and J by 4 bases, with 14 bases between the two germline ends. The CDR3 has 15 residues. Germline V CDR1 and CDR2: MNHNS, SASEGT. In nucleotides, the CDR3 is TGTGCCAGCAGTGAATTAGGCGGGGTGGGAGAGACCCAGTACTTC. It encodes CASSELGGVGETQYF.

The chain couples TRBV29-1 to TRBJ1-1; unclear D gene. Germline values: CDR1 SQVTM, CDR2 ANQGSEA. Trimming stripped 2 bases from V and 7 bases from J, with 14 bases between. This CDR3 has 13 amino acids. The DNA for the CDR3 is TGCAGCGTTGAAATGGGCAGGTACTATGAAGCTTTCTTT. It translates to CSVEMGRYYEAFF.

There are a few counts of this clone. The chain employs TRBV5-1 and TRBJ2-3; 7 bases map to TRBD1. Germline V gives CDR1 SGHRS, CDR2 YFSETQ. Germline trimming cut 7 bases from V and 0 bases from J; bases unmatched to any gene: 8. CDR3 length: 15 residues. The CDR3 region is CASRIQGLSTDTQYF. The DNA for the CDR3 is TGCGCCAGCCGTATACAGGGGTTGAGCACAGATACGCAGTATTTT.

The chain combines TRBV6-1 with TRBJ2-5; D unresolved. Trimming cost V 5 bases and J 5 bases, with 15 bases left between them. Germline CDR1 is MNHNS and CDR2 is SASEGT. This CDR3 is built from 14 residues. The CDR3 bases are TGTGCCAGCAGTTCCCGGATGGCCGGGGAGACCCAGTACTTC. Its protein product is CASSSRMAGETQYF.

The genes are TRBV29-1 and TRBJ2-1, with D perhaps TRBD1 (7 bases). The CDR3 loop spans 14 amino acids. CDR1 and CDR2 (germline): SQVTM, ANQGSEA. Trimming shortened V by 6 bases and J by 6 bases, and 18 bases separated the two germline ends. The CDR3 coding sequence is TGCAGCGTAGCCAGGGGGGAGATGGGCAATGAGCAGTTCTTC. Protein: CSVARGEMGNEQFF.

This chain joins TRBV18 and TRBJ1-1, with 10 nucleotides matching TRBD1. From germline, CDR1 is KGHSH and CDR2 LQKENI. CDR3 length: 14 amino acids. J was trimmed by 5 bases and V by 3 bases; bases with no gene match: 3. CDR3 protein: CASSPGTGATEAFF. CDR3 nucleotide sequence: TGTGCCAGCTCACCGGGGACAGGGGCGACTGAAGCTTTCTTT.

The rearrangement uses TRBV27 and TRBJ2-7, with D possibly being TRBD1 (5 bases). Germline CDR1 and CDR2: MNHEY and SMNVEV (reference sequence). The CDR3 has 15 residues. Trimming stripped 6 bases from V and 2 bases from J, with 17 bases between. CDR3: CASRRTGLEPYEQYF. CDR3 coding DNA: TGTGCCAGCAGACGTACAGGTCTCGAACCCTACGAGCAGTACTTC.

The table lists this clone with a count of one. This chain joins TRBV5-6 and TRBJ2-3; D might be TRBD2 (6 bases). V gave up 4 bases and J gave up 3 bases, with 12 bases separating them. The CDR3 is made up of 14 amino acids. Per the germline V gene, CDR1 is SGHDT and CDR2 is YYEEEE. The CDR3 nucleotides are TGTGCCAGCAGCCGGGGGTTAGCTACAGATACGCAGTATTTT. Its translation: CASSRGLATDTQYF. Full variable domain (rest looked up from reference TRBV5-6 and TRBJ2-3): DAGVTQSPTHLIKTRGQQVTLRCSPKSGHDTVSWYQQALGQGPQFIFQYYEEEERQRGNFPDRFSGHQFPNYSSELNVNALLLGDSALYLCASSRGLATDTQYFGPGTRLTVL.

A few counts support this clone. The genes are TRBV28 and TRBJ1-5; D call uncertain. This CDR3 has 12 amino acids. Trimming left V 6 bases short and J 6 bases short, with 9 bases between. The germline V gene has CDR1 MDHEN and CDR2 SYDVKM. The CDR3: CASRGAGQPQHF. DNA for the CDR3: TGTGCCAGCAGGGGAGCCGGTCAGCCCCAGCATTTT.

This clone has just one count. The chain uses TRBV5-4 and TRBJ1-1; D remains unclear. Germline V lookup: CDR1 SGHNT, CDR2 YYREEE (reference sequence). V lost 5 bases and J lost 0, with 2 bases in between. The CDR3 spans 11 residues. CDR3 coding DNA: TGTGCCAGCAGTTTGAACACTGAAGCTTTCTTT. Encoded protein: CASSLNTEAFF.

CDR3 bases: TGTGCCAGCAGCAAAGAGGAGGGGGCTAACGAGCAGTACTTC. Translating it yields CASSKEEGANEQYF. The chain recombines TRBV21-1 with TRBJ2-7; the table's D call, TRBD1, has no DNA check behind it. TRBV21-1 is a documented pseudogene. The CDR3 covers 14 residues.

The chain carries TRBV5-1 and TRBJ1-2; 9 bases map to TRBD1. With 4 bases clipped from V and 4 bases from J, the junction kept 8 bases outside the gene matches. Per the germline V gene, CDR1 is SGHRS and CDR2 is YFSETQ. CDR3 length: 15 amino acids. The DNA of the CDR3 is TGCGCCAGCAGCCCGGGGGGACAGGGCCTCTATGGCTACACCTTC. It is translated as CASSPGGQGLYGYTF.

The chain links TRBV10-1 to TRBJ2-7; 13 bases are a match to TRBD2. The CDR3 is 16 amino acids. Trimming removed 4 bases from V and 2 bases from J; junction bases left unmatched: 5. CDR1 is WNHNN, CDR2 SYGVQD, per germline (reference sequence). The CDR3 sequence: CASSGLGLAGAYEQYF. DNA of the CDR3: TGCGCCAGCAGTGGCCTAGGACTAGCGGGAGCCTACGAGCAGTACTTC.